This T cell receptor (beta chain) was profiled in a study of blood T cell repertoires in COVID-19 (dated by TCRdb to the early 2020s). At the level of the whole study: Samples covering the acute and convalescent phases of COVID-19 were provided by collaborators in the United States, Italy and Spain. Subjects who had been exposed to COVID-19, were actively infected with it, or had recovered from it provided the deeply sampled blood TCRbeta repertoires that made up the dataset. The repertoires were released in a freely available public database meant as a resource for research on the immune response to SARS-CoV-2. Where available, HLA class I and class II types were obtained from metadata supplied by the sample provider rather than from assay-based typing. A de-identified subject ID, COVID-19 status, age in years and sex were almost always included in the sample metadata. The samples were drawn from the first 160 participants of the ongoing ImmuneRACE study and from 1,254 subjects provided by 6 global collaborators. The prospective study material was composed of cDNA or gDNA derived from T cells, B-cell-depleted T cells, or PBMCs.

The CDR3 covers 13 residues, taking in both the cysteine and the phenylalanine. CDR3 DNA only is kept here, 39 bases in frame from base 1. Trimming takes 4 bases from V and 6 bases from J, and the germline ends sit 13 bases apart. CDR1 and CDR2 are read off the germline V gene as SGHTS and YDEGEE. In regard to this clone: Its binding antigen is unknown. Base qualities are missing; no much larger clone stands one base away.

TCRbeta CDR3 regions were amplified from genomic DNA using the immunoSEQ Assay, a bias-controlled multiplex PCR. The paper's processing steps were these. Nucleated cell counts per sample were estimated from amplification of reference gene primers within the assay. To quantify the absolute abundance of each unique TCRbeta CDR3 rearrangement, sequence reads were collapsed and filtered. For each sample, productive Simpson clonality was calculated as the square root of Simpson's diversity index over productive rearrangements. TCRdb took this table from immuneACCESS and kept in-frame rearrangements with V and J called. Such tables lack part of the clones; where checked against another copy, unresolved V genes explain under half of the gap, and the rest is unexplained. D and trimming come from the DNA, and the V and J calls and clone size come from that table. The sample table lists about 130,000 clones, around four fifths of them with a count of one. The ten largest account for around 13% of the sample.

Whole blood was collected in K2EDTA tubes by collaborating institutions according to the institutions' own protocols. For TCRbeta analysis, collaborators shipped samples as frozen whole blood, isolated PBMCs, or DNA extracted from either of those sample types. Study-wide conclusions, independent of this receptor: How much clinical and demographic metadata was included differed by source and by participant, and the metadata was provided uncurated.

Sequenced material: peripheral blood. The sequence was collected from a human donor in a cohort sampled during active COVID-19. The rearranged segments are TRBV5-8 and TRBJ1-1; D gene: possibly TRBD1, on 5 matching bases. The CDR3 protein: CASSLVGDPEAFF. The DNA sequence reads TGTGCCAGCAGCCTCGTAGGGGATCCTGAAGCTTTCTTT.